Following are 3 T cell receptor beta chains from one sample sequenced in a study of T cells in Graves' hyperthyroidism and ophthalmopathy. Amplification yielded TCR beta CDR3 regions, with RNA transcripts as the source. The HTBI primer set drove a first-round RT-PCR of the TCR CDR3. TCRdb re-analysed the multiplex PCR reads in MiXCR, keeping a single row per CDR3 protein. The sample lists roughly 750,000 distinct CDR3 sequences; around 15% were seen once. The sequenced sample consisted of blood. Every receptor here comes from a man between 18 and 29 years old with Graves' hyperthyroidism.

In its sample, this clonotype was seen a few times. The chain is built from TRBV20-1 and TRBJ1-5; the D is unclear. CDR1 is DFQATT and CDR2 is SNEGSKA in the germline V gene (reference sequence). The V end was cut by 6 bases, the J end by 6 bases, with 18 bases between. This CDR3 is built from 14 residues. This CDR3 reads CSATPRVGSQPQHF. The CDR3 DNA reads as TGCAGTGCCACCCCACGGGTTGGGAGTCAGCCCCAGCATTTT.

A few counts support this clonotype. The chain couples TRBV29-1 to TRBJ1-3; TRBD1 might be the D (5 bases). CDR1 is SQVTM, CDR2 ANQGSEA, per germline. This CDR3 spans 13 amino acids. V lost 6 bases to trimming and J lost 3 bases, with 12 bases between them. DNA of the CDR3: TGCAGCGTCCTGACAGTGCTTGGAAACACCATATATTTT. It translates to CSVLTVLGNTIYF. The entire variable domain, with the rest obtained from reference TRBV29-1 and TRBJ1-3, is as follows: SAVISQKPSRDICQRGTSLTIQCQVDSQVTMMFWYRQQPGQSLTLIATANQGSEATYESGFVIDKFPISRPNLTFSTLTVSNMSPEDSSIYLCSVLTVLGNTIYFGEGSWLTVV.

This clonotype was seen ten or more times. One end of the junction does not line up with germline, which may come from a read error. The chain couples TRBV28 to TRBJ2-5; D not certain. This CDR3 contains 11 residues. Germline loops: CDR1 MDHEN, CDR2 SYDVKM. CDR3 loop: CASSLDALTDF. In DNA form, the CDR3 reads TGTGCCAGCAGTTTAGACGCCCTAACCGACTTC.